This note documents a single T cell receptor beta chain sequence. This entry comes from a study of blood T cell repertoires in COVID-19. The CDR3 is 15 amino acids. V dropped 7 bases and J dropped 0 bases, with 15 bases sitting between them. The germline CDR1 and CDR2 sequences are MNHEY and SVGAGI. Sequencing used immunoSEQ multiplex PCR; TCRdb keeps in-frame clones, though not all of them. The sample has 430,000 or so clones; more than 75% are singletons. The chain links TRBV6-5 to TRBJ1-1, with D hard to call. This receptor was identified in a woman aged 40 to 50 who had recovered from COVID-19. The sample consisted of PBMCs or T cells enriched from blood (not recorded which). The CDR3 region has the DNA TGTGCCAGCAAGGAGGCGGGGAACTTGAACACTGAAGCTTTCTTT. It codes for CASKEAGNLNTEAFF.